The 17 T cell receptor beta chains presented below share a single source sample, sequenced in a study of blood T cell repertoires in COVID-19. Measured with immunoSEQ multiplex PCR; TCRdb has only the in-frame clones, and not every one. Here the sample spans about 140,000 clones, approximately 80% being singletons. The sample consisted of PBMCs or T cells enriched from blood (not recorded which). The source of these receptors is a woman between 18 and 29 years old who had been exposed to COVID-19.

The gene calls are TRBV5-1 and TRBJ1-5; TRBD1 is a possible D gene (5 bases). The V gene lost 4 bases and the J gene lost 6 bases, with 14 bases spanning the gap. The CDR3 is made up of 14 amino acids. Germline V gives CDR1 SGHRS, CDR2 YFSETQ. The CDR3 is CASSPGERGQPQHF. CDR3 coding DNA: TGCGCCAGCAGCCCGGGAGAGAGGGGTCAGCCCCAGCATTTT.

The V and J genes are TRBV5-5 and TRBJ1-1; D not resolved. This CDR3 is 15 amino acids long. Germline CDR1 reads SGHKS; CDR2 reads YYEKEE (reference sequence). V lost 2 bases and J 3 bases, leaving 14 bases between the germline ends. The CDR3 region has the DNA TGTGCCAGCAGCTTCCGATACTATTTAGACACTGAAGCTTTCTTT. Translating it yields CASSFRYYLDTEAFF.

This chain links TRBV3-1 (or the pseudogene TRBV3-2) with TRBJ1-5; 8 nucleotides agree with TRBD1. The CDR3 length is 14 residues. After removal of 3 bases from V and 7 bases from J, the junction contained 5 bases not matched to a gene. Germline values: CDR1 LGHDT, CDR2 YNNKEL (reference sequence). The chain's CDR3 is CASSQTGETQPQHF. In DNA, the CDR3 is TGTGCCAGCAGCCAGACAGGGGAGACACAGCCCCAGCATTTT.

This clone showed up just once. The chain combines TRBV20-1 with TRBJ2-5, with D hard to call. The CDR3 consists of 10 residues. CDR1 and CDR2 (germline): DFQATT, SNEGSKA (reference sequence). V dropped 5 bases and J dropped 4 bases, with 5 bases sitting between them. CDR3 nucleotide sequence: TGCAGTGCTTTATCAGAGACCCAGTACTTC. Its translation: CSALSETQYF.

The rearrangement uses TRBV12-3 or TRBV12-4 and TRBJ2-7; a weak D match, TRBD1 (5 bases). The germline V and J ends were trimmed by 3 bases and 2 bases, with 8 bases remaining between them. This CDR3 is 13 amino acids long. CDR3 DNA sequence: TGTGCCAGCAGTTTTGACAGTACCTACGAGCAGTACTTC. This gives the protein CASSFDSTYEQYF.

V usage is TRBV29-1 and J usage is TRBJ2-3; 8 nucleotides align to TRBD1. This CDR3 comprises 14 residues. The V and J ends lost 6 bases and 0 bases, in that order; junction bases with no gene match: 5. Germline lookup yields CDR1 SQVTM and CDR2 ANQGSEA. The CDR3 protein is CSVTGGASTDTQYF. As DNA, the CDR3 is TGCAGCGTAACAGGGGGAGCTAGCACAGATACGCAGTATTTT.

V usage is TRBV15 and J usage is TRBJ1-2; TRBD1 agrees at 8 bases. The CDR3 loop spans 14 amino acids. From germline, CDR1 is LNHNV and CDR2 YYDKDF (reference sequence). After removal of 0 bases from V and 8 bases from J, the junction contained 5 bases not matched to a gene. CDR3 sequence reads: CATSRDLTGDGYTF. The CDR3 DNA is TGTGCCACCAGCAGAGATCTGACAGGGGACGGCTACACCTTC.

This rearrangement joins TRBV5-4 to TRBJ2-7, with D possibly TRBD2 on 5 matching bases. This CDR3 has 13 amino acids. Looked up from germline, CDR1 is SGHNT and CDR2 is YYREEE (reference sequence). Deletions cut 4 bases from V and 7 bases from J, with 15 bases between. Here the CDR3 reads CASSTNSGWEQYF. In DNA form, the CDR3 reads TGTGCCAGCAGCACGAACAGCGGCTGGGAGCAGTACTTC.

This clone was seen once. This sequence joins TRBV5-5 and TRBJ2-7; TRBD2 is a possible D gene (5 bases). V was clipped by 4 bases and J by 0 bases, with 14 bases between them. The CDR3 consists of 15 residues. Germline CDR1 is SGHKS and CDR2 is YYEKEE (reference sequence). CDR3 DNA: TGTGCCAGCAGCCTGACTATCCTATCCTCCTACGAGCAGTACTTC. This encodes CASSLTILSSYEQYF. The whole variable domain, filled in from reference TRBV5-5 and TRBJ2-7, reads DAGVTQSPTHLIKTRGQQVTLRCSPISGHKSVSWYQQVLGQGPQFIFQYYEKEERGRGNFPDRFSARQFPNYSSELNVNALLLGDSALYLCASSLTILSSYEQYFGPGTRLTVT.

This clone appeared a single time. The chain couples TRBV28 to TRBJ2-1, with TRBD2 matching 11 bases. Germline loops: CDR1 MDHEN, CDR2 SYDVKM. The junction had 6 bases not matched to a gene; V was cut back by 5 bases and J by 9 bases. There are 14 residues in the CDR3. CDR3 in DNA: TGTGCCAGCAGTAGACTAGCGGGAATCGGTGAGCAGTTCTTC. This encodes CASSRLAGIGEQFF.

The chain carries TRBV5-8 and TRBJ2-2, with D maybe TRBD1 (5 bases). The CDR3 runs to 15 residues. Trimming removed 0 bases at V and 5 bases at J, with 11 bases between. Germline loops: CDR1 SGHTS, CDR2 YDEGEE. In DNA form, the CDR3 reads TGTGCCAGCAGCTTGGCCAGGGTACGGACCGGGGAGCTGTTTTTT. Its translation is CASSLARVRTGELFF.

The chain carries TRBV7-3 and TRBJ1-6; the D is unclear. The CDR3 loop spans 17 amino acids. Between the trimmed V and J ends, which lost 2 bases and 7 bases, there was a span of 18 bases. Germline-derived CDR1 and CDR2 are SGHTA and FQGTGA. The CDR3 reads CASSLFPGERGNSPLHF. The CDR3 DNA reads TGTGCCAGCAGCTTATTCCCCGGGGAAAGAGGAAATTCACCCCTCCACTTT.

This clone occurred a few times. J is TRBJ2-7 and V is TRBV7-3, with D possibly being TRBD1 (5 bases). The CDR3 has 13 residues. The V end was cut by 2 bases, the J end by 7 bases, with 12 bases between. The germline gives CDR1 SGHTA, CDR2 FQGTGA. CDR3 nucleotides: TGTGCCAGCAGCTTAGCTCAGGGTGGGGAGCAGTACTTC. Protein product: CASSLAQGGEQYF.

The chain couples TRBV3-1 (or the pseudogene TRBV3-2) to TRBJ2-7; D is perhaps TRBD2 (6 bases). Deletions cut 1 base from V and 5 bases from J, with 15 bases between. The CDR3 has 15 residues. Germline V gene sequence: CDR1 LGHDT, CDR2 YNNKEL (reference sequence). The chain's CDR3 is CASSQVRRDFNEQYF. In nucleotides, the CDR3 is TGTGCCAGCAGCCAAGTCCGTCGGGACTTCAACGAGCAGTACTTC.

This chain links TRBV20-1 with TRBJ2-1; TRBD2 matches at 11 bases. CDR3 size: 15 residues. J lost 5 bases, V lost 3 bases, and 6 bases had no gene match. Germline assignment: CDR1 DFQATT and CDR2 SNEGSKA (reference sequence). The DNA for the CDR3 is TGCAGTGCTAGTATAGCGGGAGGGCCCCACAATGAGCAGTTCTTC. This sequence encodes CSASIAGGPHNEQFF.

The chain recombines TRBV3-1 (or the pseudogene TRBV3-2) with TRBJ2-6, with D maybe TRBD1 (5 bases). Germline V lookup: CDR1 LGHDT, CDR2 YNNKEL (reference sequence). Trimming cost V 0 bases and J 0 bases, with 15 bases left between them. The CDR3 extends over 19 amino acids. CDR3 residues: CASSQDRGRYISGANVLTF. The CDR3 region has the DNA TGTGCCAGCAGCCAAGATAGGGGCAGATATATCTCTGGGGCCAACGTCCTGACTTTC.

This clone was observed a single time. The chain uses TRBV5-1 and TRBJ2-1; the D is unclear. The CDR3 runs to 15 residues. Trimming removed 4 bases at V and 0 bases at J, with 11 bases between. Germline-derived CDR1 and CDR2 are SGHRS and YFSETQ. The CDR3 is CASSPSPSSYNEQFF. The CDR3 nucleotides are TGCGCCAGCAGCCCGAGCCCGAGCTCCTACAATGAGCAGTTCTTC.